This T cell receptor (beta chain) was sequenced for a study of cytomegalovirus exposure and HLA in healthy donors. Study context: Previous work identified roughly 120 million unique TCR beta sequences from 200 million or so T cells. Overall study results and limits: TCR beta chains associated with HLA were, in a later analysis, more clonally expanded than equally common others. Reports credit the classifier with highly specific, highly sensitive diagnosis of cytomegalovirus status. The study assumed roughly uniform donor sequencing depth for presence/absence analyses.

This PCR relied on a set of 60 Vbeta primers and 13 Jbeta primers. The assay was immunoSEQ multiplex PCR, and TCRdb's table has in-frame clones only and misses some. There are around 140,000 clones in the sample; over 75% occur only once, and more than 2.5% lies in the top ten. Concerning this clone: The antigen is unknown.

The TCR sequence derives from a male donor in good health and CMV-seronegative. The sample taken for sequencing was PBMCs.

This CDR3 is CASDRQGHEKLFF. CDR3 sequence (DNA): TGTGCCAGCGACCGACAGGGGCATGAAAAACTGTTTTTT. The chain recombines TRBV7-9 with TRBJ1-4; 8 bases are a match to TRBD1. The CDR3 is 13 amino acids. In germline, CDR1 is SEHNR, CDR2 FQNEAQ (reference sequence). After removal of 8 bases from V and 6 bases from J, the junction contained 5 bases not matched to a gene.